These 2 T cell receptor beta chains were all obtained from the same sample, sequenced in a study of cytomegalovirus exposure and HLA in healthy donors. Generated by immunoSEQ multiplex PCR, the TCRdb table keeps only in-frame clones and is missing some. The sample has roughly 120,000 clones; 85% are singletons. Input material: PBMCs. The source of these receptors is a woman aged 25 to 39 in good health and CMV-seronegative.

The rearrangement links TRBV9 to TRBJ2-3; 13 bases match TRBD2. The CDR3 is made up of 20 amino acids. Germline CDR1 SGDLS, CDR2 YYNGEE. J gave up 2 bases and V 0 bases, and 12 bases lay outside the gene matches. CDR3 in amino acids: CASSVGTSGGRLSYTDTQYF. CDR3 nucleotide sequence: TGTGCCAGCAGCGTAGGGACTAGCGGGGGCCGTCTATCATACACAGATACGCAGTATTTT. Variable domain in full (rest from reference TRBV9 and TRBJ2-3): DSGVTQTPKHLITATGQRVTLRCSPRSGDLSVYWYQQSLDQGLQFLIQYYNGEERAKGNILERFSAQQFPDLHSELNLSSLELGDSALYFCASSVGTSGGRLSYTDTQYFGPGTRLTVL.

This rearrangement joins TRBV30 to TRBJ1-2, with D possibly matching TRBD1 (5 bases). Germline assignment: CDR1 GTSNPN and CDR2 SVGIG (reference sequence). The ends were cut back, 1 base at V and 6 bases at J, with 12 bases in the middle. This CDR3 spans 13 amino acids. The CDR3 bases are TGTGCCTGGAGTGCTCCAGGGAGGGATGGCTACACCTTC. Translation gives CAWSAPGRDGYTF.